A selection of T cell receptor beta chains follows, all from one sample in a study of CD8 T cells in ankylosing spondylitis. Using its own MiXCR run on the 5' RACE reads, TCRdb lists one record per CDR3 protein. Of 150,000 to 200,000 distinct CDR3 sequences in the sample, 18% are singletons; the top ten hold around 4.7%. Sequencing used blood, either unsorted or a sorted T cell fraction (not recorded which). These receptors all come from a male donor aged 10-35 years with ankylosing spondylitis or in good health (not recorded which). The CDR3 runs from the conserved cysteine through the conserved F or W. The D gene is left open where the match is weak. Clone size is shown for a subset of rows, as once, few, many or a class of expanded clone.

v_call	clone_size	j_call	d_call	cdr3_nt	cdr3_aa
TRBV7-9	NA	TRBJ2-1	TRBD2	TGTGCCAGCAGCTCGGCGGGGGGACTAGCGGACCACAATGAGCAGTTCTTC	CASSSAGGLADHNEQFF
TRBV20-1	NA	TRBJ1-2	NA	TGCAGTGCTAGAGATCGGGGCAGAGGGAATGGCTACACCTTC	CSARDRGRGNGYTF
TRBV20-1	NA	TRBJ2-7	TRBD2	TGCAGTGCCACCCCTGCCCAGCGGGACCACGAGCAGTACTTC	CSATPAQRDHEQYF
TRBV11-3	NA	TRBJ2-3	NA	TGTGCCAGCAGCTTATCGGCAGGGGGGCCCACAGATACGCAGTATTTT	CASSLSAGGPTDTQYF
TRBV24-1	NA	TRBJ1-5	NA	TGTGCCACCAGCCGGGGTTCCAATCAGCCCCAGCATTTT	CATSRGSNQPQHF
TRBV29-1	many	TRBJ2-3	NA	TGCAGCGTTTCCCTCCAGGAAGATACGCAGTATTTT	CSVSLQEDTQYF
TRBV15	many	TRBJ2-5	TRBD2	TGTGCCACCAGCAGAGAACTAGCGGGAGTGGGAGAGACCCAGTACTTC	CATSRELAGVGETQYF
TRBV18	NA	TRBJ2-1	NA	TGTGCCAGCTCACCTTTAAAGGGGTGGACCAATGAGCAGTTCTTC	CASSPLKGWTNEQFF
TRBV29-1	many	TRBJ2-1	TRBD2	TGCAGCCCGACTAGCGGGACGTACAATGAGCAGTTCTTC	CSPTSGTYNEQFF
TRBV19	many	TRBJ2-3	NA	TGTGCCAGTAGTGTCGCGGGTCTAGATACGCAGTATTTT	CASSVAGLDTQYF
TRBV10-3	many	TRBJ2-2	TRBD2	TGTGCCATCAGTGTCCGGGGGGACACCGGGGAGCTGTTTTTT	CAISVRGDTGELFF
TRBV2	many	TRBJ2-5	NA	TGTGCCAGCAGTGTACAGGGGGAGGGGGAGACCCAGTACTTC	CASSVQGEGETQYF
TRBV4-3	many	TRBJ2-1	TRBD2	TGCGCCAGCAGCCAAGATATAGCGGGAGATGAGCAGTTCTTC	CASSQDIAGDEQFF
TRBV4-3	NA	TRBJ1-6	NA	TGCGCCAGCAGCCAAGACAGGGATCATTCACCCCTCCACTTT	CASSQDRDHSPLHF
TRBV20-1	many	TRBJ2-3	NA	TGCAGTGCTAGAGAGTCTAGCGGCACAGATACGCAGTATTTT	CSARESSGTDTQYF
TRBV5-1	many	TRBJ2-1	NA	TGCGCCAGCAGCTTGACTTTCCGCCGGGCCGTTGGCAATGAGCAGTTCTTC	CASSLTFRRAVGNEQFF
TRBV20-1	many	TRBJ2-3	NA	TGCAGTGCTAGAGGGACCTTCGTGGATACGCAGTATTTT	CSARGTFVDTQYF
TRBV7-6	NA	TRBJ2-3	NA	TGTGCCAGCAGCTTTAGGGGGGGAACAGATACGCAGTATTTT	CASSFRGGTDTQYF
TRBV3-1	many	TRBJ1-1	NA	TGTGCCAGCAGTTTCCAAGGGGGAGTGAACACTGAAGCTTTCTTT	CASSFQGGVNTEAFF
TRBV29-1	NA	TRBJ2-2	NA	TGCAGCGTTGCTCGCCGGACCGGTCCCGGGGAGCTGTTTTTT	CSVARRTGPGELFF
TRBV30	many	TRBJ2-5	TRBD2	TGTGCCTGGACCACCCTAGCGGCTCAAGAGACCCAGTACTTC	CAWTTLAAQETQYF
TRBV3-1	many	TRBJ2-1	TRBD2	TGTGCCAGCACCTCAGCGGGAGGGAACTACAATGAGCAGTTCTTC	CASTSAGGNYNEQFF
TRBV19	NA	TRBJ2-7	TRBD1	TGTGCCAGTAGTCCGACAGGGGCCTACGAGCAGTACTTC	CASSPTGAYEQYF
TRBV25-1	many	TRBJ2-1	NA	TGTGCCAGCAGTGAAGATTTCTGGGCGCGGCAGTTCTTC	CASSEDFWARQFF